The 18 T cell receptor beta chains in this list originate from one sample, sequenced in a study of long-term antiretroviral therapy in people with HIV. The immunoSEQ assay was v3.0, run at survey level. Profiled with immunoSEQ multiplex PCR; TCRdb holds only in-frame clones, not every one. The sample lists 30,000 or so clones; 65% to 80% were seen once. This material consisted of unsorted PBMCs, taken 3 years after starting antiretroviral therapy. The receptors were gathered from a middle-aged man with HIV.

A single count supports this clone. This sequence joins TRBV2 and TRBJ2-5, with no clear D. V lost 7 bases, J lost 1 base, and 10 bases lay in between. This CDR3 is built from 13 residues. The germline V gene has CDR1 SNHLY and CDR2 FYNNEI. The CDR3 sequence: CASIRDAQETQYF. CDR3 sequence (DNA): TGTGCCAGCATTAGAGACGCCCAAGAGACCCAGTACTTC.

The CDR3 DNA is TGTGCCAGCAGTTTATCGCGGGGGACAGGGGCCACCGGGGAGCTGTTTTTT. This gives the protein CASSLSRGTGATGELFF. The chain combines TRBV27 with TRBJ2-2; 10 bases are a match to TRBD1. This CDR3 region has 17 residues. Germline CDR1 reads MNHEY; CDR2 reads SMNVEV (reference sequence). After removal of 0 bases from V and 4 bases from J, the junction contained 5 bases not matched to a gene.

This clone occurred once. The gene calls are TRBV9 and TRBJ2-3, with 16 nucleotides matching TRBD2. Trimming took 4 bases from V and 5 from J; bases not matched to a gene: 7. The CDR3 sequence is 17 residues long. Germline values: CDR1 SGDLS, CDR2 YYNGEE. The CDR3, as DNA: TGTGCCAGCAGCAAAGGGACTAGCGGGGGGGACTTAGATACGCAGTATTTT. Residues: CASSKGTSGGDLDTQYF.

The chain carries TRBV2 and TRBJ2-7; TRBD2 matches at 10 bases. V lost 2 bases to trimming and J lost 0 bases; unmatched junction nucleotides: 7. Per germline, CDR1 SNHLY and CDR2 FYNNEI. This CDR3 is 17 amino acids long. The CDR3 sequence is CASSELAGVPTSYEQYF. The CDR3, as DNA: TGTGCCAGCAGTGAACTAGCGGGAGTCCCCACCTCCTACGAGCAGTACTTC.

The table lists this clone with a count of one. The chain recombines TRBV28 with TRBJ1-3; TRBD1 matches 10 bases. J lost 0 bases, V lost 4 bases, and 6 bases had no gene match. The CDR3 loop spans 17 amino acids. CDR1 is MDHEN and CDR2 is SYDVKM in the germline V gene. CDR3 sequence reads: CASSSGTGALSGNTIYF. Here the CDR3 DNA reads TGTGCCAGCAGTTCAGGGACAGGGGCCCTCTCTGGAAACACCATATATTTT.

The genes are TRBV27 and TRBJ2-3; D remains unclear. The CDR3 is made up of 15 amino acids. Germline CDR1 and CDR2: MNHEY and SMNVEV (reference sequence). V lost 7 bases and J lost 1, with 15 bases in between. The CDR3 DNA is TGTGCCAGCATTTCCTCCCCAGGAGGCACAGATACGCAGTATTTT. It translates to CASISSPGGTDTQYF.

This clone turned up a few times. The rearrangement links TRBV7-9 to TRBJ2-7; D gene unclear. CDR3 length: 11 amino acids. CDR1 and CDR2 from the germline V gene are SEHNR and FQNEAQ (reference sequence). With 3 bases removed from V and 6 bases from J, the gap between germline ends came to 6 bases. CDR3 loop: CASSFQGEQYF. CDR3 nucleotides: TGTGCCAGCAGCTTTCAAGGCGAGCAGTACTTC.

This sequence joins TRBV5-5 and TRBJ1-3; D is unclear. This CDR3 contains 13 residues. The V gene lost 7 bases and the J gene lost 3 bases, with 11 bases spanning the gap. Germline assignment: CDR1 SGHKS and CDR2 YYEKEE (reference sequence). This CDR3 is CASCLGIGNTIYF. The CDR3 bases are TGTGCCAGCTGTCTGGGAATTGGAAACACCATATATTTT.

This clone was detected once. V and J are TRBV6-5 and TRBJ2-3; 9 positions agree with TRBD2. The length of the CDR3 is 15 residues. V was clipped by 1 base and J by 3 bases; unmatched bases: 2. Germline CDR1 and CDR2: MNHEY and SVGAGI. The CDR3 bases are TGTGCCAGCAGTTACTGGAGCGGGGGGACAGATACGCAGTATTTT. This sequence encodes CASSYWSGGTDTQYF.

The J gene is TRBJ2-5, the V gene TRBV16; D remains unclear. This CDR3 has 14 residues. Deletions cut 0 bases from V and 5 bases from J, with 10 bases between. CDR1 KGHSY and CDR2 FQNENV come from the germline V gene. In DNA, the CDR3 is TGTGCCAGCAGCCAATCTACAGCAAGGGAGACCCAGTACTTC. Protein: CASSQSTARETQYF.

The V gene is TRBV6-4, the J gene TRBJ2-7; no clear D gene. The CDR3 consists of 14 residues. The germline V gene has CDR1 MRHNA and CDR2 SNTAGT. The V gene lost 4 bases and the J gene lost 0 bases, with 10 bases spanning the gap. CDR3 sequence reads: CASSGSRSSYEQYF. The CDR3 nucleotides are TGTGCCAGCAGTGGCAGCAGGAGCTCCTACGAGCAGTACTTC.

The chain uses TRBV6-5 and TRBJ1-4, with D perhaps TRBD1 (5 bases). V shed 4 bases and J shed 7 bases, with 19 bases lying between them. Germline CDR1 MNHEY, CDR2 SVGAGI. The CDR3 is 16 amino acids. CDR3 protein: CASSSRRGGGSEKLFF. CDR3 coding DNA: TGTGCCAGCAGTTCCCGGCGGGGGGGTGGGTCTGAAAAACTGTTTTTT.

The chain joins TRBV20-1 to TRBJ2-1, with D possibly TRBD1 on 5 matching bases. The germline CDR1 and CDR2 sequences are DFQATT and SNEGSKA (reference sequence). The CDR3 has 10 residues. The V and J ends lost 3 bases and 10 bases respectively, with 7 bases between them. As DNA, the CDR3 is TGCAGTGCTAGCTACAGGGAGCAGTTCTTC. This translates into CSASYREQFF.

The V call is TRBV4-3, the J call TRBJ2-3, with D tentatively TRBD2 (6 bases). Trimming shortened V by 4 bases and J by 5 bases, and 16 bases separated the two germline ends. There are 15 residues in the CDR3. Per germline, CDR1 LGHNA and CDR2 YSLEER. This CDR3 reads CASSPAYFSGDTQYF. CDR3 in DNA: TGCGCCAGCAGCCCCGCTTATTTTAGCGGAGATACGCAGTATTTT.

The CDR3 spells CASSDRGRDTQYF. In nucleotides, the CDR3 is TGTGCCAGCAGTGACAGGGGGCGAGATACGCAGTATTTT. This rearrangement joins TRBV6-5 to TRBJ2-3; 10 positions match TRBD1. After removal of 5 bases from V and 5 bases from J, the junction contained 1 base not matched to a gene. CDR1 and CDR2 from the germline V gene are MNHEY and SVGAGI. CDR3 length: 13 residues.

V usage is TRBV7-9 and J usage is TRBJ1-4, with 8 bases aligning to TRBD1. CDR1 is SEHNR and CDR2 is FQNEAQ in the germline V gene (reference sequence). The CDR3 is 13 amino acids. The V gene end was trimmed by 5 bases and the J gene end by 8 bases; junction bases not matched to a gene: 4. The CDR3 DNA follows: TGTGCCAGCAGCCGGACAGGGAGCGAAAAACTGTTTTTT. Residues: CASSRTGSEKLFF.

The CDR3 spells CASSPSPQETQYF. The DNA of the CDR3 is TGCGCCAGCAGCCCCTCCCCCCAAGAGACCCAGTACTTC. The chain joins TRBV5-1 to TRBJ2-5; D is unresolved. Deletions cut 4 bases from V and 1 base from J, with 8 bases between. Germline V lookup: CDR1 SGHRS, CDR2 YFSETQ. The CDR3 loop spans 13 amino acids.

V is TRBV9 and J is TRBJ1-2; D is uncertain. Germline V lookup: CDR1 SGDLS, CDR2 YYNGEE. Trimming took off 3 bases at V and 4 bases at J, with 13 bases between the two ends. The length of the CDR3 is 14 residues. The CDR3 DNA sequence: TGTGCCAGCAGCGGCTCCAAGGGCTCCTATGGCTACACCTTC. This encodes CASSGSKGSYGYTF. Using reference TRBV9 and TRBJ1-2 for the parts outside the CDR3, the full variable domain is DSGVTQTPKHLITATGQRVTLRCSPRSGDLSVYWYQQSLDQGLQFLIQYYNGEERAKGNILERFSAQQFPDLHSELNLSSLELGDSALYFCASSGSKGSYGYTFGSGTRLTVV.